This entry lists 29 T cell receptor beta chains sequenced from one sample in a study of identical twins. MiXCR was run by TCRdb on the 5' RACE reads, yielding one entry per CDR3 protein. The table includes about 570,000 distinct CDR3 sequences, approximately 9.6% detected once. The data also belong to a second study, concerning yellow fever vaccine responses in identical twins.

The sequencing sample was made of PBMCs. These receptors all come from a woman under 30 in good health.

The CDR3 nucleotides are TGTGCCAGCAGCTTCTCATTACGGGACAGGAGTTATGGCTACACCTTC. Encoded protein: CASSFSLRDRSYGYTF. The chain recombines TRBV7-2 with TRBJ1-2, with 8 bases lining up with TRBD1. The germline V gene has CDR1 SGHTA and CDR2 FQGNSA. This CDR3 contains 16 residues. V trimming: 3 bases; J trimming: 5 bases; junction bases outside the gene matches: 11.

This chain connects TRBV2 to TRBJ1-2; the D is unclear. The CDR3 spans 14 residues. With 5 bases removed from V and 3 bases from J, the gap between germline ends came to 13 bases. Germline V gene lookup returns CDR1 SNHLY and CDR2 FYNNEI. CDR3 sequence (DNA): TGTGCCAGCAGTCCCAACGCCGGATACTATGGCTACACCTTC. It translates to CASSPNAGYYGYTF.

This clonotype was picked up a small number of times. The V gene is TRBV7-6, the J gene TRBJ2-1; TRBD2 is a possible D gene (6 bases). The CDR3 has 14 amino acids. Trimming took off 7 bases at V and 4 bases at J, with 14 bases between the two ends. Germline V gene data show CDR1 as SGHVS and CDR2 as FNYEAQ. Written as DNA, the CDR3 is TGTGCCAGCACCCAAGAAGCGGGTTACAATGAGCAGTTCTTC. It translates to CASTQEAGYNEQFF. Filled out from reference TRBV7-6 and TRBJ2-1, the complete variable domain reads GAGVSQSPRYKVTKRGQDVALRCDPISGHVSLYWYRQALGQGPEFLTYFNYEAQQDKSGLPNDRFSAERPEGSISTLTIQRTEQRDSAMYRCASTQEAGYNEQFFGPGTRLTVL.

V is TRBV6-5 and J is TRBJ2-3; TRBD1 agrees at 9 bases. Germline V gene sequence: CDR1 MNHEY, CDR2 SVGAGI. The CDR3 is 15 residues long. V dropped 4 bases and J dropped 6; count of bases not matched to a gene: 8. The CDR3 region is CASSLDRGDLDTQYF. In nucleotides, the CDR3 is TGTGCCAGCAGTTTGGACAGGGGTGACCTGGATACGCAGTATTTT.

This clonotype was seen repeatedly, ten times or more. Here the CDR3 DNA reads TGTGCCAGCAGCTTAGTCGGGACAGGGTTATATGGCTACACCTTC. This encodes CASSLVGTGLYGYTF. The chain has TRBV11-2 and TRBJ1-2, with 9 bases matching TRBD1. Trimming removed 1 base from V and 5 bases from J; junction bases left unmatched: 5. This CDR3 spans 15 amino acids. Germline V gene data show CDR1 as SGHAT and CDR2 as FQNNGV.

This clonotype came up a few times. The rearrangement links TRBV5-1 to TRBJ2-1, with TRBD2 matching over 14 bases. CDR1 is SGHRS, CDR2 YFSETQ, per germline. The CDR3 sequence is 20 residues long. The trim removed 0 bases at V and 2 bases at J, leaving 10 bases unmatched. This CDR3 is CASSLGGTSGGPPPYNEQFF. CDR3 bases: TGCGCCAGCAGCTTGGGCGGGACTAGCGGGGGCCCTCCTCCCTACAATGAGCAGTTCTTC.

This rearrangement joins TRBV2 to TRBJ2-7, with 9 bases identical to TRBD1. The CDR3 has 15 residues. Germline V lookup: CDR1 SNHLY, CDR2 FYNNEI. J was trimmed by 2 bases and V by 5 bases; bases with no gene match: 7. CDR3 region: CASSWDRAPTYEQYF. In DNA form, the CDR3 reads TGTGCCAGCAGTTGGGACAGGGCTCCTACCTACGAGCAGTACTTC.

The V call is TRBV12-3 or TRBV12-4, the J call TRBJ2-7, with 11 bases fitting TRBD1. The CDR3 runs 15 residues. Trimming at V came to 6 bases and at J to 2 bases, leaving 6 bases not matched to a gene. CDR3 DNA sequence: TGTGCCAGCAGCATCAAGGGACAGGGGGCCTACGAGCAGTACTTC. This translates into CASSIKGQGAYEQYF.

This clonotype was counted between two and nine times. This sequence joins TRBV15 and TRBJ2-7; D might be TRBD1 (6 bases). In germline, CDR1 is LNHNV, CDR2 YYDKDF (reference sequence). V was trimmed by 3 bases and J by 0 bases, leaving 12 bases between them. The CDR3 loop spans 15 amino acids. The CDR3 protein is CATSRDGQTSYEQYF. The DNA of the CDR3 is TGTGCCACCAGCAGGGATGGACAGACCTCCTACGAGCAGTACTTC.

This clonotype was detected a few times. The CDR3 nucleotides are TGTGCCAGCAGCTTGTCGGCCAGCTCCTACAATGAGCAGTTCTTC. As protein: CASSLSASSYNEQFF. The chain employs TRBV5-5 and TRBJ2-1; no reliable D call. The CDR3 covers 15 residues. The V end lost 1 base, the J end lost 0 bases, and 8 bases lay between the germline ends. Germline CDR1 reads SGHKS; CDR2 reads YYEKEE (reference sequence).

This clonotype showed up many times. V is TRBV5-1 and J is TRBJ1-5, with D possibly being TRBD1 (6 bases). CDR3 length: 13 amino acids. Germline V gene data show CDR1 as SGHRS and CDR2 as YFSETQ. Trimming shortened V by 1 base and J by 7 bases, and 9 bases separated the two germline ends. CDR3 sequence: CASSLKGGQPQHF. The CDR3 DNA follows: TGCGCCAGCAGCTTGAAGGGGGGGCAGCCCCAGCATTTT.

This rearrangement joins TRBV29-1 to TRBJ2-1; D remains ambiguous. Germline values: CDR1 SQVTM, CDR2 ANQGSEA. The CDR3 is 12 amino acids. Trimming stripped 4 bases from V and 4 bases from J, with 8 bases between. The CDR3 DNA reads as TGCAGCGTTGGAAAAGGGTACAATGAGCAGTTCTTC. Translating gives CSVGKGYNEQFF.

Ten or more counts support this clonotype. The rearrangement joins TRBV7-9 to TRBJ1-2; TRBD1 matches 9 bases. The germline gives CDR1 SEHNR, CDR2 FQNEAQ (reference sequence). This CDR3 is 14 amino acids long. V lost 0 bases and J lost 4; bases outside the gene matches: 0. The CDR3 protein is CASSLADRGYGYTF. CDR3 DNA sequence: TGTGCCAGCAGCTTAGCGGACAGGGGCTATGGCTACACCTTC.

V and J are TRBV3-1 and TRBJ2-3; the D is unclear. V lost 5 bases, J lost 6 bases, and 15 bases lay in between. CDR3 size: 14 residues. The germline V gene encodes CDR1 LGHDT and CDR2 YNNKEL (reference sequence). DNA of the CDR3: TGTGCCAGCAGCAAACGGGCGGTCGAGGATACGCAGTATTTT. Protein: CASSKRAVEDTQYF.

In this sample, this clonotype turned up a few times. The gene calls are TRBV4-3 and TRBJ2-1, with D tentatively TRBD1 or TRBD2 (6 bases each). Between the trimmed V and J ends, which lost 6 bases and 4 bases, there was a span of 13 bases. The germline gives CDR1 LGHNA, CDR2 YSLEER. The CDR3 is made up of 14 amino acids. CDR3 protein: CASSQPGAYNEQFF. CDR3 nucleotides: TGCGCCAGCAGTCAGCCGGGGGCATACAATGAGCAGTTCTTC.

The CDR3 is CASGWSGRSNEQFF. CDR3 nucleotides: TGTGCTAGTGGTTGGTCCGGGAGATCCAATGAGCAGTTCTTC. This chain joins TRBV12-5 and TRBJ2-1; D is possibly TRBD2 (6 bases). Germline V gives CDR1 LGHNT, CDR2 FRNRAP. Trimming shortened V by 4 bases and J by 6 bases, and 13 bases separated the two germline ends. The CDR3 spans 14 residues.

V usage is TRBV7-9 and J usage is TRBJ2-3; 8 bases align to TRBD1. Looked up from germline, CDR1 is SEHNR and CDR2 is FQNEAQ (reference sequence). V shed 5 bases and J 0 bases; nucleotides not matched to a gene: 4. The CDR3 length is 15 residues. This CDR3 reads CASSDGQGSTDTQYF. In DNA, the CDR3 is TGTGCCAGCAGCGACGGACAGGGAAGCACAGATACGCAGTATTTT.

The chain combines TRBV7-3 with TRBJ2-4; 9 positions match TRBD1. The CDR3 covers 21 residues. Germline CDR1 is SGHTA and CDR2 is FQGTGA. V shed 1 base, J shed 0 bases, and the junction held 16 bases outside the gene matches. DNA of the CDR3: TGTGCCAGCAGCTTAATCCTCCGGGACAGGGTTCGGCAGGAAGCCAAAAACATTCAGTACTTC. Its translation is CASSLILRDRVRQEAKNIQYF.

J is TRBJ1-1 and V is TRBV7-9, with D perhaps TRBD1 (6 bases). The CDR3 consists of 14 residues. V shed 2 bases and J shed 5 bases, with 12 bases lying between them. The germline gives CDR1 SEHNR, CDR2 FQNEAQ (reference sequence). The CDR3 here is CASSLWGGGTEAFF. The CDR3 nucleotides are TGTGCCAGCAGCTTATGGGGAGGGGGTACTGAAGCTTTCTTT.

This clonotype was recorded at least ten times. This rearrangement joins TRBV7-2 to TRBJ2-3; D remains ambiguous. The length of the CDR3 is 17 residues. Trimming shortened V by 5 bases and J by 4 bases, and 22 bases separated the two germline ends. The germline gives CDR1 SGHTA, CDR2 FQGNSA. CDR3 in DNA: TGTGCCAGCAGCACCTGGTCCCCTGGGCGAGGTGCAGATACGCAGTATTTT. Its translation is CASSTWSPGRGADTQYF.

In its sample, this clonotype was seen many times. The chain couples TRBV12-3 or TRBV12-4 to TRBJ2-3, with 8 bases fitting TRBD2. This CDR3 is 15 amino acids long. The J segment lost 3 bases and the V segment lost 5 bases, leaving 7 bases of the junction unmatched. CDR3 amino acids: CASSRRSGSTDTQYF. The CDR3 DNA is TGTGCCAGCAGTAGACGAAGCGGGAGTACAGATACGCAGTATTTT.

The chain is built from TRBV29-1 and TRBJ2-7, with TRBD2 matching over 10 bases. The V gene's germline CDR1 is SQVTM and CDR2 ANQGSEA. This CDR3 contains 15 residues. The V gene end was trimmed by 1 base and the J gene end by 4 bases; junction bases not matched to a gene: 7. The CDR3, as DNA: TGCAGCGTTGAAGGGATAGCGGGAGGTCAGTACGAGCAGTACTTC. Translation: CSVEGIAGGQYEQYF.

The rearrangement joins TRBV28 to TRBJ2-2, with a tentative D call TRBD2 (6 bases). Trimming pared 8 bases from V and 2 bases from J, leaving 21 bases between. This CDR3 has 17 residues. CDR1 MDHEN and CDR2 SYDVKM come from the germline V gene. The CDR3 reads CASLISGRGLNTGELFF. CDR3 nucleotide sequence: TGTGCCAGCCTAATTAGCGGCCGGGGACTCAACACCGGGGAGCTGTTTTTT.

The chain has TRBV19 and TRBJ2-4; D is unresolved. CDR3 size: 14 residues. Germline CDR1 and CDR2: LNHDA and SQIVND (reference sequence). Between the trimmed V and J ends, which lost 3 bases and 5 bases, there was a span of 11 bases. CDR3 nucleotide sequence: TGTGCCAGTAGTATTGCCGTTAGAGAAAACATTCAGTACTTC. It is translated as CASSIAVRENIQYF. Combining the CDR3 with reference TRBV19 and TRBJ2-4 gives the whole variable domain DGGITQSPKYLFRKEGQNVTLSCEQNLNHDAMYWYRQDPGQGLRLIYYSQIVNDFQKGDIAEGYSVSREKKESFPLTVTSAQKNPTAFYLCASSIAVRENIQYFGAGTRLSVL.

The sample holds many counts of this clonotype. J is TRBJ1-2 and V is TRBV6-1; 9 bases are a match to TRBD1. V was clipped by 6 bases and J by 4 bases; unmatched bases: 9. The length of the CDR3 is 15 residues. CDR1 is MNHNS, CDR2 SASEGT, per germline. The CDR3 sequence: CASRIQGAQVYGYTF. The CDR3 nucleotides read TGTGCCAGCAGGATACAGGGGGCGCAGGTCTATGGCTACACCTTC.

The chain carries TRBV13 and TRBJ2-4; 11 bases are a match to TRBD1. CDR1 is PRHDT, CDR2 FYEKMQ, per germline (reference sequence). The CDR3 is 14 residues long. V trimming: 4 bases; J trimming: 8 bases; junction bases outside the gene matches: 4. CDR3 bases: TGTGCCAGCAGCTCCCGGGACAGGGGGGACATTCAGTACTTC. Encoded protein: CASSSRDRGDIQYF.

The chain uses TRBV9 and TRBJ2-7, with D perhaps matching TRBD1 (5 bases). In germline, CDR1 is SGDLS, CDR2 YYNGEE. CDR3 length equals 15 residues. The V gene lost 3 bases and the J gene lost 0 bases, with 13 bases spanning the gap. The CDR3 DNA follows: TGTGCCAGCAGCGCCCAGGGTATAAGCTCCTACGAGCAGTACTTC. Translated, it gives CASSAQGISSYEQYF.

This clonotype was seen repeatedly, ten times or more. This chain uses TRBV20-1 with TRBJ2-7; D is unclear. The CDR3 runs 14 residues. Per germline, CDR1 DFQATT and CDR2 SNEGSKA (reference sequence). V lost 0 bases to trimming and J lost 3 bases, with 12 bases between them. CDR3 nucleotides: TGCAGTGCTAGAGATACAGAGACCCACTACGAGCAGTACTTC. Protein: CSARDTETHYEQYF.

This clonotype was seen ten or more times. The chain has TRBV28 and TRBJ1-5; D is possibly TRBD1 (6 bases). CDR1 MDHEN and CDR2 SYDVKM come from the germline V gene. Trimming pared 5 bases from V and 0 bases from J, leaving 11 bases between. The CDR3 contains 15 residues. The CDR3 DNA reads TGTGCCAGCAGTCCCTCAGGGGTTAGCAATCAGCCCCAGCATTTT. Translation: CASSPSGVSNQPQHF.